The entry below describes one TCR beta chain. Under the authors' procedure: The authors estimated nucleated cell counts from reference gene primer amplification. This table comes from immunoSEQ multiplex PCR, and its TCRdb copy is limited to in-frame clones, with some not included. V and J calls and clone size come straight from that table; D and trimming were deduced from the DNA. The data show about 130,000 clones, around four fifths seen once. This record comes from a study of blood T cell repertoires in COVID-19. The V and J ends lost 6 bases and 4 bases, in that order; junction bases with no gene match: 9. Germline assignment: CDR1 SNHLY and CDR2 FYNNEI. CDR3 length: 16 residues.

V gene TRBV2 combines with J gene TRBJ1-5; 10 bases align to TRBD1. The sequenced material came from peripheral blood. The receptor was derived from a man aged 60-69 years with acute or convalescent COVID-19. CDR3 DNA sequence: TGTGCCAGCAGAGAACCGGGACAGGGGCGAAATCAGCCCCAGCATTTT. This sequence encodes CASREPGQGRNQPQHF.